A selection of T cell receptor beta chains follows, all from one sample in a study of OX40 agonist ivuxolimab in advanced cancers. Libraries were prepared by immunoSEQ multiplex PCR; TCRdb keeps only in-frame clonotypes and omits some of them. The sample has roughly 18,000 clones; about 87% are singletons. The starting material was CD4+ or CD8+ T cells sorted from blood, obtained in a trial of the OX40 agonist ivuxolimab. The receptors shown here come from an adult with an advanced solid tumor such as melanoma, head and neck, liver or kidney cancer. Each CDR3 is given with its conserved first and last residue. D genes are given only for firm matches. Size is omitted from some rows. Given values are once, few, many or a class for expanded clones.

V	size	D	J	DNA	CDR3
TRBV7-2	NA	TRBD2	TRBJ2-7	TGTGCCAGCAGCTTTAGCCCAGCGGGGGGATACGAGCAGTACTTC	CASSFSPAGGYEQYF
TRBV5-4	NA	TRBD2	TRBJ2-7	TGTGCCAGCAGCTTGGCTGCGGGAGGGCCCTACGAGCAGTACTTC	CASSLAAGGPYEQYF
TRBV2	few	TRBD1	TRBJ1-5	TGTGCCAGCTTACAGGGGGCGGGTCAGCCCCAGCATTTT	CASLQGAGQPQHF
TRBV5-4	NA	TRBD1	TRBJ1-2	TGTGCCAGCAGCTTCCGGGACAGGGATGGCTACACCTTC	CASSFRDRDGYTF
TRBV11-2	NA	TRBD1	TRBJ1-4	TGTGCCAGCAGCTTAAGGGGACAGGGGCCTGCAACTAATGAAAAACTGTTTTTT	CASSLRGQGPATNEKLFF
TRBV7-6	NA	TRBD1	TRBJ2-7	TGTGCCAGCAGCGCCGGGACAGCCTACGAGCAGTACTTC	CASSAGTAYEQYF
TRBV19	NA	NA	TRBJ2-7	TGTGCCAGTAGTATAGTAGGGCTACCACAGTACGAGCAGTACTTC	CASSIVGLPQYEQYF
TRBV7-9	NA	NA	TRBJ1-3	TGTGCCTATAAGGGGGGAAACACCATATATTTT	CAYKGGNTIYF
TRBV4-3	NA	TRBD2	TRBJ2-1	TGCGCCAGCAGCCAAGATTGGGCTAGCGGATCCTACAATGAGCAGTTCTTC	CASSQDWASGSYNEQFF
TRBV28	NA	NA	TRBJ1-5	TGTGCCAGCAGGATCTGGGGTGATCAGCCCCAGCATTTT	CASRIWGDQPQHF
TRBV23-1	NA	NA	TRBJ2-2	TGCGCCAGCAGGGCTCATCACCGGGAGCTGTTTTTT	CASRAHHRELFF
TRBV13	NA	NA	TRBJ2-3	TGTGCCAGCAGCTTAAAGTGGGGGTTCACAGATACGCAGTATTTT	CASSLKWGFTDTQYF
TRBV4-1	NA	TRBD2	TRBJ2-7	TGCGCCAGCAGCCAAGAAACGGGAGGGCCCTCCTACGAGCAGTACTTC	CASSQETGGPSYEQYF
TRBV7-3	NA	NA	TRBJ1-2	TGTGCCAGCAGCTTGGGGGGAAACTATGGCTACACCTTC	CASSLGGNYGYTF
TRBV28	NA	NA	TRBJ1-4	TGTGCCAGCAGTCCGACTCAGAATGAAAAACTGTTTTTT	CASSPTQNEKLFF
TRBV6-6	once	TRBD2	TRBJ2-1	TGTGCCAGCAGCAGGGGACTAGCGGACAATGAGCAGTTCTTC	CASSRGLADNEQFF
TRBV2	NA	NA	TRBJ2-7	TGTGCCAGCACCTACACGGAGGGCGAGCAGTACTTC	CASTYTEGEQYF
TRBV27	NA	TRBD2	TRBJ2-5	TGTGCCAGCAGTTCACTAGCGGCTAGGGAGACCCAGTACTTC	CASSSLAARETQYF
TRBV25-1	NA	TRBD1	TRBJ2-7	TGTGCCAGCAGTGACCCCGGACAGGGATCCTACGAGCAGTACTTC	CASSDPGQGSYEQYF
TRBV30	NA	TRBD1	TRBJ1-1	TGTGCCTGGGGGACAGGGCGGACTGAAGCTTTCTTT	CAWGTGRTEAFF
TRBV7-3	medium-sized	NA	TRBJ2-7	TGTGCCAGCAGCGAAGGGGACTTTTCCTCCTACGAGCAGTACTTC	CASSEGDFSSYEQYF
TRBV11-2	once	NA	TRBJ1-3	TGTGCCAGCAGCTCAGCTTGGGACGCCGTCTCTGGAAACACCATATATTTT	CASSSAWDAVSGNTIYF
TRBV6-1	NA	NA	TRBJ1-5	TGTGCCAGCAGTGAAAAGGAGGTAGTGAGGGATCAGCCCCAGCATTTT	CASSEKEVVRDQPQHF
TRBV4-1	NA	TRBD1	TRBJ1-2	TGCGCCAGCAGCCATGGCCAGGGGGGTAACTATGGCTACACCTTC	CASSHGQGGNYGYTF
TRBV28	NA	TRBD2	TRBJ2-1	TGTGCCAGCAGTCCACTAGCGGGAGCCGAAAAGAATGATGAGCAGTTCTTC	CASSPLAGAEKNDEQFF
TRBV28	NA	NA	TRBJ1-2	TGTGCCAGCAGTTTTCAGGGAGGGCACTATGGCTACACCTTC	CASSFQGGHYGYTF
TRBV4-2	NA	NA	TRBJ2-7	TGTGCCAGCAGCCAAGGGCGAGAGCAGTACTTC	CASSQGREQYF
TRBV4-2	NA	TRBD2	TRBJ2-2	TGTGCCAGCAGCCAAGAAGGACCGGGAGGGCCCTCCGGGGAGCTGTTTTTT	CASSQEGPGGPSGELFF
TRBV28	NA	TRBD2	TRBJ2-3	TGTGCCAGCAGTCTCCAACTAGCGGGGACGCAGTATTTT	CASSLQLAGTQYF
TRBV7-7	once	NA	TRBJ2-6	TGTGCCAGCAGCTATCACTCAGTGCCACAAAGTCGGGCCAACGTCCTGACTTTC	CASSYHSVPQSRANVLTF
TRBV7-9	NA	TRBD1	TRBJ2-1	TGTGCCAGCAGCTCCCGGGACAGGGGGCCGAATGAGCAGTTCTTC	CASSSRDRGPNEQFF
TRBV4-3	NA	NA	TRBJ1-2	TGCGCCAGCAGCCAAGATATAGGGAGCTATGGCTACACCTTC	CASSQDIGSYGYTF
TRBV7-9	once	TRBD2	TRBJ2-7	TGTGCCAGCAGCTTAGCTACCGGGACTAGCGGGAACGAGCAGTACTTC	CASSLATGTSGNEQYF
TRBV5-5	once	TRBD1	TRBJ2-7	TGTGCCAGCAGCTTGGGGACAGGAGCCGAGCAGTACTTC	CASSLGTGAEQYF
TRBV5-1	NA	NA	TRBJ2-7	TGCGCCAGCAGCCCTCCCGAGGGCGAGCAGTACTTC	CASSPPEGEQYF
TRBV7-9	NA	NA	TRBJ2-5	TGTGCCAGCAGCTCTACGGAGACCCAGTACTTC	CASSSTETQYF
TRBV28	NA	NA	TRBJ2-1	TGTGCCAGCAACCCTCGAATCGGACAGTCCTACAATGAGCAGTTCTTC	CASNPRIGQSYNEQFF
TRBV19	NA	NA	TRBJ2-7	TGTGCCAGTGGACGGAGTTCATCCTACGAGCAGTACTTC	CASGRSSSYEQYF
TRBV27	NA	NA	TRBJ2-3	TGTGCCAGCAGTCCCACGACAGGAGGCACAGATACGCAGTATTTT	CASSPTTGGTDTQYF
TRBV13	NA	TRBD2	TRBJ2-7	TGTGCCAGCAGCTTACGGCTAGCGGGAGGCCACGAGCAGTACTTC	CASSLRLAGGHEQYF
TRBV4-1	NA	NA	TRBJ2-7	TGCGCCAGCAGCCAACAACCCCCAGGGGTCCTACCCTACGAGCAGTACTTC	CASSQQPPGVLPYEQYF
TRBV28	NA	TRBD2	TRBJ2-2	TGTGCCAGCAGTTTATTTGCGGGAGGAAACACCGGGGAGCTGTTTTTT	CASSLFAGGNTGELFF
TRBV19	NA	NA	TRBJ2-7	TGTGCCAGTAGTATCACAGGGTTTGACTCCTACGAGCAGTACTTC	CASSITGFDSYEQYF
TRBV11-2	NA	NA	TRBJ1-1	TGTGCCAGCAGCTTAGGAGCCGGGGGGGTTCGGAACACTGAAGCTTTCTTT	CASSLGAGGVRNTEAFF
TRBV27	NA	NA	TRBJ1-1	TGTGCCAGCGGGGGGGGGACCATATACACTGAAGCTTTCTTT	CASGGGTIYTEAFF